This T cell receptor beta chain was recorded in a study of radiotherapy plus CTLA-4 blockade in lung cancer. This CDR3 is 14 amino acids long. Germline loops: CDR1 MNHEY, CDR2 SVGAGI. V lost 0 bases and J lost 9, with 12 bases in between. The assay was immunoSEQ multiplex PCR, and TCRdb's table has in-frame clones only and misses some. The data contain about 45,000 clones, 76% of them singletons. This sequence was found in a human donor with non-small cell lung cancer who had stable disease on radiotherapy plus ipilimumab. Sequencing was performed on peripheral blood, taken from a patient treated with radiotherapy plus ipilimumab. V is TRBV6-5 and J is TRBJ2-1; a possible D gene is TRBD2 (5 bases). The CDR3 nucleotides are TGTGCCAGCAGTTACTCGGAGGTCCTCGGTGAGCAGTTCTTC. This encodes CASSYSEVLGEQFF.